Included here is one T cell receptor (beta chain) sequence, with context. The data are from a study of CD8 T cells in Susac syndrome. Unmatched junction bases numbered 7, after V lost 0 bases and J lost 7 bases. Per the germline V gene, CDR1 is SGHVS and CDR2 is FQNEAQ. The CDR3 length is 16 residues. From blood CD8+ and CD4+ T cells, the TCR beta chain was sequenced. With random hexamers, reverse transcription was performed on roughly 0.5 to 1 ug of RNA. TCRdb itself ran the immunoSEQ multiplex PCR reads through MiXCR, one entry per CDR3 protein. The table lists 160,000 or so distinct CDR3 sequences, approximately 94% of them singletons.

The gene calls are TRBV7-8 and TRBJ2-3; TRBD2 aligns across 10 bases. The specimen was CD4+ T cells from PBMCs. The sequence was collected from a human donor with Susac syndrome. In DNA, the CDR3 is TGTGCCAGCAGCTTAGCGTGGAGCGGGGGGGCGTATACGCAGTATTTT. Protein product: CASSLAWSGGAYTQYF.